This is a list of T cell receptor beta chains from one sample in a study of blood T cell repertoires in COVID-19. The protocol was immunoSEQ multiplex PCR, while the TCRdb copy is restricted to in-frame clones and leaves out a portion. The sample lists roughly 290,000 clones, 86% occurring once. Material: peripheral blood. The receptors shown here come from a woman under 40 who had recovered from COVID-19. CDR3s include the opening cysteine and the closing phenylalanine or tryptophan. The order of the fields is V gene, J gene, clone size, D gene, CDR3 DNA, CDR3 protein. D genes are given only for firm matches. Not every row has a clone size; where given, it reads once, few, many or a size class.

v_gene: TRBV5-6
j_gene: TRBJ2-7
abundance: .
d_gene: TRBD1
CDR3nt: TGTGCCAGCAGCTGGGACAGATCCTACGAGCAGTACTTC
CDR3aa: CASSWDRSYEQYF

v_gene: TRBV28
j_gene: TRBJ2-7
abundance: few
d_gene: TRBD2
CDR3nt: TGTGCCAGCAGCTTAAGCGGGAGGGCCGTTTATGAGCAGTACTTC
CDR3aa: CASSLSGRAVYEQYF

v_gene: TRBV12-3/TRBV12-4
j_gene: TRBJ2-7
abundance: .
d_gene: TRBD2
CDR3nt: TGTGCCAGCAGTTTAGGCGGGAGGGTCGAGCAGTACTTC
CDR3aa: CASSLGGRVEQYF

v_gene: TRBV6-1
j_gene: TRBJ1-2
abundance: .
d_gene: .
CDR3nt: TGTGCCAGCAGTGAAGCGCGGGGAAGCTATGGCTACACCTTC
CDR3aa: CASSEARGSYGYTF

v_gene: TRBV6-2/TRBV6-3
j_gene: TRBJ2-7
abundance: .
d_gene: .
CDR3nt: TGTGCCAGCAGCCAGGAGGACCTCTACGAGCAGTACTTC
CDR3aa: CASSQEDLYEQYF

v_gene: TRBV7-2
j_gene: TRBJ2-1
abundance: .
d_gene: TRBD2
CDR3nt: TGTGCCAGCAGCTCCCGGACTAGCAATGAGCAGTTCTTC
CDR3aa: CASSSRTSNEQFF

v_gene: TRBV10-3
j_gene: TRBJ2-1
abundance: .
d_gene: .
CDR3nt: TGTGCCATCAGGGACGGACGGGACAAGGTGGATGAGCAGTTCTTC
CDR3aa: CAIRDGRDKVDEQFF

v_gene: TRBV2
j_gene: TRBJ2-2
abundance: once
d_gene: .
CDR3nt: TGTGCCAGCAGTGAAGTCCGGGGGATAACCGGGGAGCTGTTTTTT
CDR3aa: CASSEVRGITGELFF

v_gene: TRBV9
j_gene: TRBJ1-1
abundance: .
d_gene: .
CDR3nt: TGTGCCAGCAGGGGAGGGGCGGACACTGAAGCTTTCTTT
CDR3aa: CASRGGADTEAFF

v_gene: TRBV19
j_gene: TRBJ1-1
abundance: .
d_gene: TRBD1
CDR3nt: TGTGCCAGTAGCACAGGGGGGGGGAACACTGAAGCTTTCTTT
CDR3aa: CASSTGGGNTEAFF

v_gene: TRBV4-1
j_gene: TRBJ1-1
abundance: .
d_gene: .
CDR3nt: TGCGCCAGCAGCCAAGATTTAGCCCGGAGGACTGAAGCTTTCTTT
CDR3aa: CASSQDLARRTEAFF

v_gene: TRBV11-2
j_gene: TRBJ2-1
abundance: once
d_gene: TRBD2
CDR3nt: TGTGCCAGCAGCTGGACTAGCGGCTCCTACAATGAGCAGTTCTTC
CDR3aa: CASSWTSGSYNEQFF

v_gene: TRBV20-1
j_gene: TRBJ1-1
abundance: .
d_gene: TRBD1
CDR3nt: TGCAGTGCTAGTTTGTTAACAGGGGTGAGGAACACTGAAGCTTTCTTT
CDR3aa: CSASLLTGVRNTEAFF

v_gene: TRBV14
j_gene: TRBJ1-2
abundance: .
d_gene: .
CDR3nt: TGTGCCAGCAGCCAATTGCCCGGGACAAACTATGGCTACACCTTC
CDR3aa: CASSQLPGTNYGYTF

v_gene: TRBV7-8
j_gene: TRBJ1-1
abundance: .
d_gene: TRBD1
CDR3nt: TGTGCCAGCAGCCCCAGACAGGGACGAGGAGAAGCTTTCTTT
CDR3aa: CASSPRQGRGEAFF

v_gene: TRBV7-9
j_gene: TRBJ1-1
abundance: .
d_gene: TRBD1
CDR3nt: TGTGCCAGCAGCTTAGCCATTAGGGACAGGGGGGGTGAAGCTTTCTTT
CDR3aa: CASSLAIRDRGGEAFF